These 22 T cell receptor beta chains share one sample of origin, sequenced in a study of T cells in Graves' hyperthyroidism and ophthalmopathy. RNA transcripts gave rise to amplified TCR beta CDR3 regions. First-round RT-PCR of the TCR CDR3 relied on the HTBI primer set. TCRdb called the multiplex PCR reads again in MiXCR, with one record for every CDR3 protein. The sample includes about 400,000 distinct CDR3 sequences, 14% to 15% of them seen just once. The source material was blood. These receptors were obtained from a woman in her twenties or thirties with Graves' hyperthyroidism.

This chain joins TRBV18 and TRBJ2-2; D is possibly TRBD2 (5 bases). This CDR3 is built from 13 residues. The ends were cut back, 2 bases at V and 6 bases at J, with 7 bases in the middle. Germline V gene data show CDR1 as KGHSH and CDR2 as LQKENI. The CDR3 DNA reads TGTGCCAGCTCACCAGCGGGTCCCGGGGAGCTGTTTTTT. It yields the protein CASSPAGPGELFF.

This clonotype turned up a few times. As DNA, the CDR3 is TGTGCCAGCAGTTACTTAAATTCACCCCTCCACTTT. The encoded protein is CASSYLNSPLHF. This chain joins TRBV6-5 and TRBJ1-6, with unresolved D. CDR3 size: 12 residues. CDR1 and CDR2 (germline): MNHEY, SVGAGI. V was clipped by 1 base and J by 7 bases, with 2 bases between them.

This clonotype has more than one count but fewer than ten. V usage is TRBV10-3 and J usage is TRBJ1-5; D may be TRBD1 (6 bases). CDR1 and CDR2 from the germline V gene are ENHRY and SYGVKD. CDR3 length: 17 amino acids. V was clipped by 0 bases and J by 6 bases, with 18 bases between them. The CDR3 sequence: CAISESFGGLIGQPQHF. The CDR3 nucleotides are TGTGCCATCAGTGAGTCGTTCGGGGGGCTAATCGGTCAGCCCCAGCATTTT.

The rearrangement links TRBV20-1 to TRBJ2-2, with D possibly called TRBD1 or TRBD2 (6 bases each). CDR3 length equals 14 residues. V was cut by 8 bases and J by 3 bases, with 16 bases left in between. Germline V gene sequence: CDR1 DFQATT, CDR2 SNEGSKA (reference sequence). The CDR3 DNA follows: TGCAGTACCGAGCGGAGGGGGGACACCGGGGAGCTGTTTTTT. It specifies CSTERRGDTGELFF.

The chain recombines TRBV4-2 with TRBJ1-2, with a weak D call TRBD1 (5 bases). V was shortened by 0 bases and J by 13 bases, with 18 bases between the two germline ends. This CDR3 has 14 amino acids. Germline CDR1 and CDR2: LGHNA and YNFKEQ. The CDR3 DNA is TGTGCCAGCAGCCAAGATCTTGGGACCCCCGCAATCACCTTC. Protein product: CASSQDLGTPAITF.

This clonotype was counted a few times. V and J are TRBV29-1 and TRBJ1-1; D perhaps matches TRBD1 (6 bases). V lost 3 bases, J lost 2 bases, and 13 bases lay in between. The CDR3 has 14 residues. Germline loops: CDR1 SQVTM, CDR2 ANQGSEA. As DNA, the CDR3 is TGCAGCGTTGACTGGGGGGGGCTCAACACTGAAGCTTTCTTT. Its protein is CSVDWGGLNTEAFF.

The chain is built from TRBV27 and TRBJ1-1; perhaps TRBD1 as D (6 bases). V lost 5 bases and J lost 4, with 20 bases in between. CDR3 length: 16 amino acids. CDR1 MNHEY and CDR2 SMNVEV come from the germline V gene (reference sequence). The CDR3 DNA reads as TGTGCCAGCAGTCGAGAACTAAACAGGGTTAGCACTGAAGCTTTCTTT. This translates into CASSRELNRVSTEAFF.

Comments on this clonotype: The junction shows a germline mismatch at one end, possibly a read error. The J gene is TRBJ2-1, the V gene TRBV5-1; 7 bases align to TRBD1. There are 12 residues in the CDR3. The V gene's germline CDR1 is SGHRS and CDR2 YFSETQ. The CDR3 is CATQGMGNEQFF. The CDR3 bases are TGTGCCACACAGGGGATGGGCAATGAGCAGTTCTTC.

This clonotype was found many times. V usage is TRBV18 and J usage is TRBJ2-7, with D possibly matching TRBD1 (6 bases). The CDR3 is 13 residues long. V lost 2 bases to trimming and J lost 5 bases, with 10 bases between them. Germline V CDR1 and CDR2: KGHSH, LQKENI. As DNA, the CDR3 is TGTGCCAGCTCACCAATTGGGGGCGACGAGCAGTACTTC. Encoded protein: CASSPIGGDEQYF.

This chain's CDR3 is CASSPEPTTRLEQYF. As DNA, the CDR3 is TGTGCCAGCAGCCCAGAGCCGACGACTAGACTCGAGCAGTACTTC. V gene TRBV5-5 combines with J gene TRBJ2-7; a weak D match, TRBD2 (6 bases). This CDR3 has 15 residues. Germline V gene data show CDR1 as SGHKS and CDR2 as YYEKEE (reference sequence). Deletions cut 4 bases from V and 6 bases from J, with 20 bases between.

The chain couples TRBV7-2 to TRBJ2-2, with TRBD2 matching 12 bases. CDR1 SGHTA and CDR2 FQGNSA come from the germline V gene. The CDR3 runs 15 residues. Losses at the gene ends were 5 bases for V and 6 bases for J; bases not matched to a gene: 4. As DNA, the CDR3 is TGTGCCAGCAGCATTTCTAGCGGGAGGGCCGGGGAGCTGTTTTTT. Amino acid sequence: CASSISSGRAGELFF.

Turning to this clonotype: A much more abundant neighbour one base away suggests this may be a read error. This chain uses TRBV5-6 with TRBJ1-5, with D unresolved. The V end lost 2 bases, the J end lost 5 bases, and 14 bases lay between the germline ends. In germline, CDR1 is SGHDT, CDR2 YYEEEE. The CDR3 spans 15 residues. CDR3 amino acids: CASSFYGVDDQPQHF. CDR3 in DNA: TGTGCCAGCAGCTTTTACGGAGTAGACGATCAGCCCCAGCATTTT.

This clonotype was recorded a few times. V and J are TRBV5-1 and TRBJ2-3; D is possibly TRBD1 (6 bases). The length of the CDR3 is 15 residues. With 1 base removed from V and 2 bases from J, the gap between germline ends came to 11 bases. Germline loops: CDR1 SGHRS, CDR2 YFSETQ. The chain's CDR3 is CASSLSTGNTDTQYF. CDR3 bases: TGCGCCAGCAGCTTGAGCACAGGGAACACAGATACGCAGTATTTT.

The CDR3 is CASSMQTGGWNEQFF. The CDR3 region has the DNA TGTGCCAGTAGTATGCAGACAGGGGGATGGAATGAGCAGTTCTTC. The rearrangement uses TRBV19 and TRBJ2-1, with 9 nucleotides matching TRBD1. CDR3 length: 15 amino acids. Germline V gene data show CDR1 as LNHDA and CDR2 as SQIVND (reference sequence). V was clipped by 3 bases and J by 7 bases; unmatched bases: 7.

Concerning this clonotype: One base away lies a much larger clone, so this may be a sequencing read error. V is TRBV20-1 and J is TRBJ2-7; TRBD1 might be the D (6 bases). The germline CDR1 and CDR2 sequences are DFQATT and SNEGSKA (reference sequence). CDR3 length: 12 residues. The ends were cut back, 6 bases at V and 3 bases at J, with 12 bases in the middle. In DNA, the CDR3 is TGCAGTGCGGAAGAACAGGGCTACGAGCAGTACTTC. It translates to CSAEEQGYEQYF.

There are a few counts of this clonotype. The J gene is TRBJ2-5, the V gene TRBV18; either TRBD1 or TRBD2 may fit D (5 bases each). Trimming shortened V by 3 bases and J by 2 bases, and 13 bases separated the two germline ends. The CDR3 sequence is 15 residues long. Germline CDR1 reads KGHSH; CDR2 reads LQKENI. The CDR3 loop is CASSPPGAIQETQYF. CDR3 in DNA: TGTGCCAGCTCACCCCCCGGGGCCATTCAAGAGACCCAGTACTTC.

This clonotype has at least ten counts. The V gene is TRBV24-1, the J gene TRBJ2-2, with 8 bases lining up with TRBD1. Germline lookup yields CDR1 KGHDR and CDR2 SFDVKD. Losses at the gene ends were 12 bases for V and 4 bases for J; bases not matched to a gene: 6. CDR3 length: 13 residues. The CDR3 region is CASGQGGTGELFF. CDR3 in DNA: TGTGCCTCCGGACAGGGCGGCACCGGGGAGCTGTTTTTT.

This clonotype has more than one count but fewer than ten. This chain uses TRBV6-1 with TRBJ2-7, with D uncertain. Looked up from germline, CDR1 is MNHNS and CDR2 is SASEGT. The CDR3 spans 14 residues. V was cut by 4 bases and J by 4 bases, with 14 bases left in between. In DNA, the CDR3 is TGTGCCAGCAGTGGATTTCCCCGGGCGTACGAGCAGTACTTC. It codes for CASSGFPRAYEQYF.

This chain links TRBV2 with TRBJ2-3; TRBD2 aligns across 13 bases. The germline CDR1 and CDR2 sequences are SNHLY and FYNNEI. Unmatched junction bases numbered 8, after V lost 1 base and J lost 4 bases. CDR3 size: 18 residues. CDR3 sequence reads: CASSEGLLAGGPPDTQYF. The DNA for the CDR3 is TGTGCCAGCAGTGAAGGTTTACTAGCGGGAGGGCCCCCAGATACGCAGTATTTT.

The V gene is TRBV9, the J gene TRBJ2-3, with 8 positions matching TRBD2. With 4 bases clipped from V and 11 bases from J, the junction kept 15 bases outside the gene matches. The CDR3 is made up of 15 amino acids. Germline V gene lookup returns CDR1 SGDLS and CDR2 YYNGEE. The CDR3 nucleotides are TGTGCCAGCAGCCCCAAAATCGGGGGGGGGTCGGGGCAGTATTTT. Protein: CASSPKIGGGSGQYF.

The gene calls are TRBV28 and TRBJ1-5, with D perhaps TRBD1 (5 bases). CDR3 size: 14 residues. Per germline, CDR1 MDHEN and CDR2 SYDVKM. V dropped 7 bases and J dropped 1 base, with 11 bases sitting between them. CDR3 bases: TGTGCCAGCATCAAAGGGGCAAGCAATCAGCCCCAGCATTTT. It yields the protein CASIKGASNQPQHF.

This clonotype was seen more than once but under ten times. V usage is TRBV12-3 or TRBV12-4 and J usage is TRBJ2-7; a possible D gene is TRBD1 (6 bases). CDR3 length equals 15 residues. The V end was cut by 4 bases, the J end by 3 bases, with 16 bases between. The CDR3 DNA is TGTGCCAGCAGTTCGGGGACACCACCCCACTACGAGCAGTACTTC. Its translation: CASSSGTPPHYEQYF.